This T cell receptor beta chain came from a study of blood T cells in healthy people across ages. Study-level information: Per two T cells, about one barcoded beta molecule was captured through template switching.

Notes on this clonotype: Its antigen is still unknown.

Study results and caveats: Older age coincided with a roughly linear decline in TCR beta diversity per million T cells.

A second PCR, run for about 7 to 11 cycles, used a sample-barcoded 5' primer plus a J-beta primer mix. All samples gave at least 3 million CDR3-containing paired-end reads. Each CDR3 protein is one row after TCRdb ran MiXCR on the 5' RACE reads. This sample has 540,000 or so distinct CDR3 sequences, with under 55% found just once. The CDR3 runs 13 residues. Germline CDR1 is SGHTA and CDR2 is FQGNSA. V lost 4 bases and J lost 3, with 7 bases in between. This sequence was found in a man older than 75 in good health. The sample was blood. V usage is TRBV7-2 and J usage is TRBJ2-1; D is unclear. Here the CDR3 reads CASSSSLYNEQFF. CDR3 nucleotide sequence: TGTGCCAGCAGCTCCTCCCTCTACAATGAGCAGTTCTTC.